This T cell receptor (beta chain) was obtained from a study of glioma-infiltrating T cells after dendritic cell vaccination. For the study at large: Patients received autologous tumor lysate-pulsed dendritic cell vaccination between about 2003 and 2013. Three intradermal dendritic cell vaccine injections were given every two weeks. The study, taken as a whole, reports: Longer survival after dendritic cell vaccination followed higher pretreatment TIL content.

The table came from immunoSEQ multiplex PCR; TCRdb's copy has only in-frame clones and leaves some out. There are roughly 100,000 clones in the sample; 90% occur only once, and roughly 3% lies in the top ten. The CDR3 has 15 amino acids. Germline V gene sequence: CDR1 SGDLS, CDR2 YYNGEE. J gave up 7 bases and V 0 bases, and 5 bases lay outside the gene matches. Time point in this sample: after dendritic cell vaccination, including at tumor progression/relapse. Concerning this clone itself: Its cognate antigen is unknown.

The sequencing used blood, collected after dendritic cell vaccination. The chain is built from TRBV9 and TRBJ2-1; TRBD2 matches at 9 bases. The TCR sequence derives from a human donor with glioblastoma. The CDR3 protein is CASSVGSGGFNEQFF. CDR3 coding DNA: TGTGCCAGCAGCGTAGGTAGCGGGGGATTTAATGAGCAGTTCTTC.